The next 21 T cell receptor beta chains were all read from a single sample in a study of human T cells and chemical hapten exposure. Described time point: pre-sensitization, week 0. Regarding treatment: therapeutic diphenylcyclopropenone sensitization with weekly scalp DPC. TCRdb fed the RACE reads into MiXCR, producing one record per CDR3 protein. The sample carries 300,000 to 400,000 distinct CDR3 sequences, approximately 5.1% recorded once. The starting material was whole blood, obtained in connection with sensitization to the hapten diphenylcyclopropenone (DPC). Every receptor here comes from a woman in her forties or fifties with alopecia areata. Some clones in this sample may be carry-over from other donors' samples.

This clonotype was detected ten times or more. The chain links TRBV6-6 to TRBJ1-3, with 7 bases fitting TRBD1. Per germline, CDR1 MNHNY and CDR2 SVGAGI (reference sequence). The CDR3 spans 16 residues. With 6 bases clipped from V and 1 base from J, the junction kept 9 bases outside the gene matches. The chain's CDR3 is CASRNTLQGSGNTIYF. CDR3 DNA: TGTGCCAGCAGGAACACCTTACAGGGGTCTGGAAACACCATATATTTT.

V and J are TRBV20-1 and TRBJ1-1, with D possibly TRBD1 on 5 matching bases. V was shortened by 2 bases and J by 0 bases, with 10 bases between the two germline ends. Germline V lookup: CDR1 DFQATT, CDR2 SNEGSKA (reference sequence). This CDR3 spans 14 amino acids. The CDR3 region is CSARSSGLNTEAFF. CDR3 nucleotides: TGCAGTGCTAGATCCTCAGGGCTGAACACTGAAGCTTTCTTT.

This clonotype occurred many times. The chain combines TRBV20-1 with TRBJ2-7; D is possibly TRBD1 (5 bases). Trimming removed 6 bases from V and 4 bases from J, with 13 bases in between. The CDR3 has 12 amino acids. Germline values: CDR1 DFQATT, CDR2 SNEGSKA (reference sequence). CDR3 DNA: TGCAGTGCGATAGACAGAGAATACGAGCAGTACTTC. This translates into CSAIDREYEQYF.

Only a few counts were recorded for this clonotype. The chain recombines TRBV6-6 with TRBJ2-7; 7 bases are shared with TRBD1. This CDR3 is 13 amino acids long. J gave up 4 bases and V 0 bases, and 0 bases lay outside the gene matches. Germline V CDR1 and CDR2: MNHNY, SVGAGI (reference sequence). The CDR3, as DNA: TGTGCCAGCAGTTACTCACAGGGGTACGAGCAGTACTTC. Translating it yields CASSYSQGYEQYF.

In this sample, this clonotype turned up many times. V usage is TRBV19 and J usage is TRBJ2-7, with D possibly TRBD1 on 5 matching bases. The germline gives CDR1 LNHDA, CDR2 SQIVND (reference sequence). This CDR3 has 12 residues. With 0 bases removed from V and 5 bases from J, the gap between germline ends came to 5 bases. The chain's CDR3 is CASSIEGDEQYF. The DNA of the CDR3 is TGTGCCAGTAGTATAGAAGGGGACGAGCAGTACTTC.

This clonotype was picked up a small number of times. This chain connects TRBV4-1 to TRBJ2-3; the D is unclear. Germline V gene lookup returns CDR1 MGHRA and CDR2 YSYEKL. This CDR3 has 14 amino acids. Trimming took 0 bases from V and 2 from J, leaving 6 bases between them. The CDR3 DNA sequence: TGCGCCAGCAGCCAAGACCCCGACACAGATACGCAGTATTTT. Its translation is CASSQDPDTDTQYF.

This clonotype has only a few counts. The gene calls are TRBV6-2 or TRBV6-3 and TRBJ1-3; unclear D gene. V was clipped by 7 bases and J by 2 bases, with 9 bases between them. CDR1 and CDR2 from the germline V gene are MNHEY and SVGEGT. The CDR3 covers 13 residues. The CDR3 DNA is TGTGCCAGCACCGAAGATCCTGGAAACACCATATATTTT. This encodes CASTEDPGNTIYF.

This chain connects TRBV4-3 to TRBJ1-4; TRBD1 is a possible D gene (5 bases). The CDR3 length is 18 residues. The V and J ends lost 0 bases and 0 bases respectively, with 14 bases between them. Germline V lookup: CDR1 LGHNA, CDR2 YSLEER. The DNA for the CDR3 is TGCGCCAGCAGCCAAGAAGTAGGGGTGGGGGCAACTAATGAAAAACTGTTTTTT. Its protein product is CASSQEVGVGATNEKLFF.

The sample holds a few counts of this clonotype. The chain joins TRBV27 to TRBJ1-1; D perhaps matches TRBD1 (5 bases). The CDR3 is made up of 14 amino acids. Germline V gene data show CDR1 as MNHEY and CDR2 as SMNVEV (reference sequence). The V end lost 4 bases, the J end lost 4 bases, and 13 bases lay between the germline ends. The CDR3 spells CASSSAGGGTEAFF. Written as DNA, the CDR3 is TGTGCCAGCAGTTCGGCGGGGGGTGGCACTGAAGCTTTCTTT.

This clonotype was recorded at least ten times. This sequence joins TRBV9 and TRBJ2-5; tentative D call: TRBD1 (5 bases). Germline lookup yields CDR1 SGDLS and CDR2 YYNGEE. Deletions cut 0 bases from V and 9 bases from J, with 12 bases between. There are 13 residues in the CDR3. DNA of the CDR3: TGTGCCAGCAGCGTAGCAGGGTATGGGGCCCAGTACTTC. Amino acids: CASSVAGYGAQYF.

This clonotype was found many times. The chain couples TRBV7-2 to TRBJ2-4; D gene unclear. The CDR3 sequence is 13 residues long. V gave up 4 bases and J gave up 7 bases, with 11 bases separating them. Germline V gives CDR1 SGHTA, CDR2 FQGNSA. For the CDR3, the DNA is TGTGCCAGCAGCTCTAGTATGGGGAACATTCAGTACTTC. Translating gives CASSSSMGNIQYF.

V gene TRBV6-5 combines with J gene TRBJ2-1, with TRBD1 matching over 7 bases. The CDR3 runs 14 residues. V shed 2 bases, J shed 8 bases, and the junction held 6 bases outside the gene matches. Germline values: CDR1 MNHEY, CDR2 SVGAGI. CDR3 bases: TGTGCCAGCAGTTACGCCGACAGGGCCCATGAGCAGTTCTTC. It codes for CASSYADRAHEQFF.

This clonotype was recorded at least ten times. The J gene is TRBJ2-5, the V gene TRBV7-9; perhaps TRBD2 as D (6 bases). The V end lost 8 bases, the J end lost 1 base, and 14 bases lay between the germline ends. The CDR3 runs 14 residues. Germline loops: CDR1 SEHNR, CDR2 FQNEAQ (reference sequence). The CDR3 protein is CASQPGGVQETQYF. The CDR3 DNA reads TGTGCCAGCCAGCCCGGGGGAGTCCAAGAGACCCAGTACTTC.

This clonotype has at least ten counts. The chain uses TRBV7-6 and TRBJ2-1; TRBD2 is a possible D gene (7 bases). V lost 8 bases and J 6 bases, leaving 17 bases between the germline ends. There are 14 residues in the CDR3. CDR1 SGHVS and CDR2 FNYEAQ come from the germline V gene. In DNA form, the CDR3 reads TGTGCCAGCGCGCCGAGGGGGGGCCCCAATGAGCAGTTCTTC. It yields the protein CASAPRGGPNEQFF.

This chain uses TRBV3-1 with TRBJ1-2, with D perhaps matching TRBD1 (6 bases). The V gene's germline CDR1 is LGHDT and CDR2 YNNKEL (reference sequence). The CDR3 consists of 16 residues. V gave up 2 bases and J gave up 4 bases, with 17 bases separating them. CDR3 region: CASSQRGRRTVYGYTF. The CDR3 DNA reads TGTGCCAGCAGCCAACGAGGTCGCAGGACAGTCTATGGCTACACCTTC.

The chain joins TRBV9 to TRBJ2-3, with unresolved D. The CDR3 contains 13 residues. V lost 4 bases and J 1 base, leaving 7 bases between the germline ends. Germline CDR1 reads SGDLS; CDR2 reads YYNGEE. The CDR3, as DNA: TGTGCCAGCAGCACCGACCGCACAGATACGCAGTATTTT. The encoded protein is CASSTDRTDTQYF.

The V gene is TRBV9, the J gene TRBJ2-2, with TRBD1 matching over 12 bases. Trimming removed 3 bases from V and 5 bases from J; junction bases left unmatched: 5. The CDR3 extends over 16 amino acids. Germline values: CDR1 SGDLS, CDR2 YYNGEE. The CDR3 nucleotides read TGTGCCAGCAGCGCACCGGGACAGGGGGCGACCGGGGAGCTGTTTTTT. This sequence encodes CASSAPGQGATGELFF.

This clonotype was seen many times. The chain employs TRBV28 and TRBJ1-4, with 10 positions matching TRBD1. This CDR3 region has 14 residues. CDR1 is MDHEN, CDR2 SYDVKM, per germline. The junction had 6 bases not matched to a gene; V was cut back by 6 bases and J by 8 bases. DNA of the CDR3: TGTGCCAGCAGGGGGACAGGGGATGTAGAAAAACTGTTTTTT. Its protein product is CASRGTGDVEKLFF.

This clonotype came up many times. The chain couples TRBV7-2 to TRBJ2-3; D unresolved. V lost 1 base to trimming and J lost 3 bases, with 8 bases between them. CDR3 size: 14 residues. CDR1 is SGHTA and CDR2 is FQGNSA in the germline V gene. The CDR3 DNA reads as TGTGCCAGCAGCTTAGAGGCTACTACAGATACGCAGTATTTT. This gives the protein CASSLEATTDTQYF.

Ten or more counts support this clonotype. This rearrangement joins TRBV28 to TRBJ2-7; the D gene is possibly TRBD1 (6 bases). This CDR3 contains 15 residues. Germline-derived CDR1 and CDR2 are MDHEN and SYDVKM. V lost 5 bases to trimming and J lost 7 bases, with 21 bases between them. Here the CDR3 DNA reads TGTGCCAGCAGTGGGGACCTTACAGGGCGTCGGGAGCAGTACTTC. Translation: CASSGDLTGRREQYF.

This CDR3 is CANKDPLQETQYF. The DNA for the CDR3 is TGTGCCAATAAGGACCCTCTCCAAGAGACCCAGTACTTC. The V call is TRBV28, the J call TRBJ2-5; no firm D call. Per germline, CDR1 MDHEN and CDR2 SYDVKM. This CDR3 spans 13 amino acids. V lost 10 bases and J 1 base, leaving 13 bases between the germline ends.